This record covers a single TCR beta chain. Using a J-beta primer mix together with a sample-barcoded 5' primer, a second PCR was run for roughly 7 to 11 cycles. TCRdb re-derived calls from the 5' RACE reads in MiXCR, one entry per CDR3 protein. The sample comprises about 1.6 million distinct CDR3 sequences, around 36% of which are singletons, and about 11% rests with the top ten. The sample belongs to a study of blood T cells in healthy people across ages. Germline CDR1 and CDR2: DFQATT and SNEGSKA (reference sequence). Germline trimming cut 6 bases from V and 5 bases from J; bases unmatched to any gene: 11. This CDR3 comprises 14 residues.

V and J are TRBV20-1 and TRBJ2-5; TRBD1 agrees at 8 bases. This clonotype was sampled from a woman aged 30 to 39 in good health. The sequenced material came from blood. The CDR3 loop reads CSAETGTGGETQYF. The CDR3 DNA follows: TGCAGTGCCGAAACCGGGACAGGTGGTGAGACCCAGTACTTC.